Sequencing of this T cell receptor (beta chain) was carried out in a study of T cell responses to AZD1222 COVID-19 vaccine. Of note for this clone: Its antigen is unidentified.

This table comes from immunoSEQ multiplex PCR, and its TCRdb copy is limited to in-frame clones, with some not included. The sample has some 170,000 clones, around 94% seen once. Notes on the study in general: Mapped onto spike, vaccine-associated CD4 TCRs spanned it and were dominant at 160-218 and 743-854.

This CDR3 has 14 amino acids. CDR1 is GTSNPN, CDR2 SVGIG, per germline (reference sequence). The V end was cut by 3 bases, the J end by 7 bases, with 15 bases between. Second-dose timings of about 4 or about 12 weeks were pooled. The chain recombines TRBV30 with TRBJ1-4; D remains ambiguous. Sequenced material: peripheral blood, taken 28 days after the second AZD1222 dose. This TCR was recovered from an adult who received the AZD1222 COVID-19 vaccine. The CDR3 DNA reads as TGTGCCTGGAGCCCCAACGGAGGGTTTGAAAAACTGTTTTTT. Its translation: CAWSPNGGFEKLFF.